Here is one TCR beta chain with its context. V lost 5 bases and J lost 8, with 21 bases in between. Germline-derived CDR1 and CDR2 are SGHVS and FQNEAQ. CDR3 length equals 15 residues. The entry originates in a study of blood T cell repertoires in COVID-19. About the study: PBMCs, B-cell-depleted T cells, or T cells provided the cDNA or gDNA that made up the material.

Original methodology: Using reference gene primer amplification, nucleated cell counts were estimated. Assay used: immunoSEQ multiplex PCR; TCRdb lists only in-frame clones, some missing. Clonal size and the V and J genes are those of that table, whereas D and trimming came from the DNA. The profile shows 120,000 or so clones, around 81% of them singletons. The sequencing sample was made of peripheral blood. The chain has TRBV7-8 and TRBJ1-2, with D perhaps TRBD1 (6 bases). The sequence was obtained from a man between 60 and 75 years old with acute or convalescent COVID-19. This CDR3 reads CASSPDGQIGSGYTF. The CDR3 DNA sequence: TGTGCCAGCAGCCCCGACGGACAGATCGGAAGCGGCTACACCTTC.